This T cell receptor beta chain was sequenced for a study of breast tumors, draining lymph nodes, adjacent tissues. Study-wide results and limits: Most tumor T cells seemingly derive from lymph node, then expand in tumor. Tumors had less TCR diversity than lymph nodes, more than nontumor tissue.

Germline V gives CDR1 SGHTS, CDR2 YDEGEE. The CDR3 runs 16 residues. V shed 0 bases and J 0 bases; nucleotides not matched to a gene: 3. The lymph nodes were axillary draining lymph nodes from breast cancer patients. TCRdb recomputed calls from the multiplex PCR reads with MiXCR, one row per CDR3 protein. The data show about 270,000 distinct CDR3 sequences, about 33% seen once. In this sample, this clonotype turned up a few times. Its target is not known. A much more abundant neighbour one base away suggests this may be a read error. This sequence joins TRBV5-8 and TRBJ2-3, with 8 bases fitting TRBD2. The sequence derives from a female donor with breast cancer. Some clones in this sample may be carry-over from other donors' samples. Input material: axillary lymph node tissue. The CDR3: CASSLERGRSTDTQYF. The CDR3 region has the DNA TGTGCCAGCAGCTTGGAGCGGGGGAGGAGCACAGATACGCAGTATTTT.